A single sample gave rise to the 20 T cell receptor beta chains below, sequenced in a study of CD8+ T cells in alopecia areata. RNA extraction and reverse transcription yielded cDNA as sequencing template. Only in-frame clones appear in the TCRdb table, and some are missing; sequencing was by immunoSEQ multiplex PCR. The data show roughly 120,000 clones, 58% seen once. Treatment defined: oral pan-JAK inhibitor, 5-10 mg twice daily. The source was CD8+ T cells sorted from blood, collected at week 4, from a patient treated with tofacitinib. The source of these receptors is a human donor with alopecia areata.

The chain joins TRBV7-9 to TRBJ2-7; the D is unclear. Germline V gene data show CDR1 as SEHNR and CDR2 as FQNEAQ (reference sequence). The CDR3 sequence is 11 residues long. V was pared by 2 bases and J by 4 bases, with 3 bases between. CDR3 loop: CASSLNYEQYF. Written as DNA, the CDR3 is TGTGCCAGCAGCTTAAATTACGAGCAGTACTTC.

Concerning this clone: An end of the junction does not agree with germline; a read error may underlie this. This chain connects TRBV7-9 to TRBJ1-2; 7 bases are shared with TRBD1. CDR3 size: 11 residues. CDR1 is SEHNR and CDR2 is FQNEAQ in the germline V gene (reference sequence). This chain's CDR3 is CASSLGQGSFF. CDR3 sequence (DNA): TGTGCCAGCAGCTTAGGACAGGGCAGCTTCTTC.

The J gene is TRBJ1-2, the V gene TRBV30; the match to TRBD1 covers 9 bases. The CDR3 runs 15 residues. V gave up 0 bases and J gave up 6 bases; unmatched junction bases: 8. Germline CDR1 is GTSNPN and CDR2 is SVGIG (reference sequence). In DNA, the CDR3 is TGTGCCTGGAGTGTACCCGGGACAGGGATACATGGCTACACCTTC. It yields the protein CAWSVPGTGIHGYTF.

A few counts support this clone. The rearrangement links TRBV30 to TRBJ2-1; D call uncertain. Germline CDR1 is GTSNPN and CDR2 is SVGIG (reference sequence). The CDR3 is made up of 14 amino acids. Trimming left V 5 bases short and J 6 bases short, with 17 bases between. CDR3: CAWQLDGPLNEQFF. CDR3 DNA sequence: TGTGCCTGGCAGCTAGATGGACCCCTCAATGAGCAGTTCTTC. The whole variable domain, remainder taken from reference TRBV30 and TRBJ2-1, is SQTIHQWPATLVQPVGSPLSLECTVEGTSNPNLYWYRQAAGRGLQLLFYSVGIGQISSEVPQNLSASRPQDRQFILSSKKLLLSDSGFYLCAWQLDGPLNEQFFGPGTRLTVL.

V gene TRBV25-1 combines with J gene TRBJ2-7, with 7 bases fitting TRBD1. Germline values: CDR1 MGHDK, CDR2 SYGVNS. Trimming cost V 6 bases and J 5 bases; bases outside gene matches: 13. CDR3 size: 15 residues. The CDR3 coding sequence is TGTGCCAGCAGGACTGACGACAGGGCCCGGGACGAGCAGTACTTC. It encodes CASRTDDRARDEQYF.

The chain carries TRBV25-1 and TRBJ1-1; the match to TRBD1 covers 7 bases. The germline V gene has CDR1 MGHDK and CDR2 SYGVNS. Unmatched junction bases numbered 4, after V lost 1 base and J lost 8 bases. There are 13 residues in the CDR3. The CDR3 region is CASSEWQGGEAFF. Here the CDR3 DNA reads TGTGCCAGCAGTGAATGGCAGGGGGGAGAAGCTTTCTTT.

The rearrangement uses TRBV4-2 and TRBJ2-1; D perhaps matches TRBD2 (6 bases). The germline V and J ends were trimmed by 0 bases and 3 bases, with 9 bases remaining between them. This CDR3 spans 15 amino acids. Germline V gives CDR1 LGHNA, CDR2 YNFKEQ. CDR3 sequence reads: CASSQDGGVYNEQFF. The CDR3 DNA reads as TGTGCCAGCAGCCAAGACGGCGGGGTCTACAATGAGCAGTTCTTC.

The V and J genes are TRBV29-1 and TRBJ2-7, with 9 bases aligning to TRBD1. V lost 7 bases and J lost 6; bases outside the gene matches: 7. Per the germline V gene, CDR1 is SQVTM and CDR2 is ANQGSEA. CDR3 length: 12 residues. The CDR3 spells CSGQKDRGEQYF. In DNA form, the CDR3 reads TGCAGCGGCCAGAAGGACAGGGGCGAGCAGTACTTC.

The chain combines TRBV7-3 with TRBJ2-3; tentatively, D is TRBD1 (5 bases). The CDR3 spans 15 residues. V lost 5 bases and J 2 bases, leaving 14 bases between the germline ends. Germline values: CDR1 SGHTA, CDR2 FQGTGA. This chain's CDR3 is CASSQLGLITDTQYF. The CDR3 DNA follows: TGTGCCAGCAGCCAATTGGGGCTAATCACAGATACGCAGTATTTT.

J is TRBJ2-3 and V is TRBV30, with D possibly being TRBD1 (6 bases). CDR1 GTSNPN and CDR2 SVGIG come from the germline V gene (reference sequence). This CDR3 is 12 amino acids long. V was pared by 0 bases and J by 5 bases, with 6 bases between. CDR3 region: CAWSVGGDTQYF. The CDR3, as DNA: TGTGCCTGGAGTGTAGGGGGAGATACGCAGTATTTT.

The chain joins TRBV29-1 to TRBJ2-7; 10 nucleotides agree with TRBD1. CDR1 is SQVTM and CDR2 is ANQGSEA in the germline V gene. The trim removed 7 bases at V and 3 bases at J, leaving 6 bases unmatched. This CDR3 region has 13 residues. CDR3 residues: CSAGTGEYYEQYF. The CDR3 region has the DNA TGCAGCGCCGGGACAGGGGAATACTACGAGCAGTACTTC.

The chain uses TRBV19 and TRBJ2-1; TRBD2 matches at 13 bases. V lost 4 bases, J lost 4 bases, and 4 bases stayed unmatched. The CDR3 is 16 residues long. Per the germline V gene, CDR1 is LNHDA and CDR2 is SQIVND (reference sequence). CDR3 sequence (DNA): TGTGCCAGTAGTAGGCCGGGACTAGCGGGGTACAATGAGCAGTTCTTC. It is translated as CASSRPGLAGYNEQFF.

This chain uses TRBV20-1 with TRBJ1-5; D is uncertain. CDR1 DFQATT and CDR2 SNEGSKA come from the germline V gene (reference sequence). There are 11 residues in the CDR3. CDR3 DNA sequence: TGCACCCCGTTGGGCAATCAGCCCCAGCATTTT. Protein: CTPLGNQPQHF.

The rearrangement joins TRBV9 to TRBJ2-1; D remains unclear. V was trimmed by 2 bases and J by 6 bases, leaving 6 bases between them. The CDR3 is made up of 12 amino acids. Looked up from germline, CDR1 is SGDLS and CDR2 is YYNGEE. The CDR3 is CASSVSLNEQFF. The CDR3 DNA follows: TGTGCCAGCAGCGTTTCCCTCAATGAGCAGTTCTTC.

This clone was seen a handful of times. J is TRBJ2-1 and V is TRBV5-1, with D perhaps TRBD1 or TRBD2 (5 bases each). Per the germline V gene, CDR1 is SGHRS and CDR2 is YFSETQ. V was pared by 2 bases and J by 8 bases, with 14 bases between. The CDR3 is 14 amino acids. DNA for the CDR3: TGCGCCAGCAGCTTTCTGGGGGTGGTCGATGAGCAGTTCTTC. This codes for CASSFLGVVDEQFF.

This clone was recorded a few times. The chain uses TRBV19 and TRBJ2-1, with D possibly TRBD2 on 5 matching bases. Between the trimmed V and J ends, which lost 3 bases and 0 bases, there was a span of 9 bases. This CDR3 is 15 amino acids long. Per the germline V gene, CDR1 is LNHDA and CDR2 is SQIVND (reference sequence). As DNA, the CDR3 is TGTGCCAGTAGTATTATAGCGAGCTCCTACAATGAGCAGTTCTTC. Translated: CASSIIASSYNEQFF.

The rearrangement joins TRBV5-1 to TRBJ1-4; no clear D. Trimming cost V 0 bases and J 6 bases, with 12 bases left between them. Germline V gene sequence: CDR1 SGHRS, CDR2 YFSETQ. The CDR3 contains 15 residues. The CDR3 nucleotides are TGCGCCAGCAGCTTGGAGTCACTACCGGATGAAAAACTGTTTTTT. This translates into CASSLESLPDEKLFF.

This chain's CDR3 is CASSQWTGGDTEAFF. CDR3 DNA sequence: TGCGCCAGCAGCCAGTGGACAGGGGGGGACACTGAAGCTTTCTTT. The chain carries TRBV4-1 and TRBJ1-1, with TRBD1 matching over 10 bases. The CDR3 totals 15 residues. V shed 3 bases, J shed 3 bases, and the junction held 4 bases outside the gene matches. Germline-derived CDR1 and CDR2 are MGHRA and YSYEKL.

The chain recombines TRBV27 with TRBJ2-3; 10 positions agree with TRBD1. This CDR3 contains 14 residues. The V segment lost 8 bases and the J segment 1 base; nucleotides outside the gene matches: 3. Looked up from germline, CDR1 is MNHEY and CDR2 is SMNVEV (reference sequence). The DNA of the CDR3 is TGTGCCAGCGCCGGGACAGGGGGCACAGATACGCAGTATTTT. Its protein product is CASAGTGGTDTQYF.

This clone appeared a single time. The chain employs TRBV30 and TRBJ1-6, with D tentatively TRBD1 (5 bases). Germline CDR1 reads GTSNPN; CDR2 reads SVGIG (reference sequence). The V end was cut by 3 bases, the J end by 9 bases, with 12 bases between. The CDR3 is 13 residues long. The CDR3 reads CAWSKGTGSPLHF. The DNA of the CDR3 is TGTGCCTGGAGCAAGGGGACTGGTTCACCCCTCCACTTT. The full variable domain, rest sourced from reference TRBV30 and TRBJ1-6, is SQTIHQWPATLVQPVGSPLSLECTVEGTSNPNLYWYRQAAGRGLQLLFYSVGIGQISSEVPQNLSASRPQDRQFILSSKKLLLSDSGFYLCAWSKGTGSPLHFGNGTRLTVT.